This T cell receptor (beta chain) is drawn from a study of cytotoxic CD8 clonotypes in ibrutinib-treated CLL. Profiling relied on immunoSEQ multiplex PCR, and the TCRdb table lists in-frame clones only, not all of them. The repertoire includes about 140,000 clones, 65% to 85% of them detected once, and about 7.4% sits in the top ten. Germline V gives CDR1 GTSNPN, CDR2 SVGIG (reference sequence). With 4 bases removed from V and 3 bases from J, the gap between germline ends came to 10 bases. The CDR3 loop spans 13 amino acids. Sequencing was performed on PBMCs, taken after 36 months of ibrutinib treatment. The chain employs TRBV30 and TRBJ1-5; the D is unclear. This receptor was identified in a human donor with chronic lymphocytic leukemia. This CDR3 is CAWNIGNNQPQHF. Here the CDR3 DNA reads TGTGCCTGGAACATTGGTAACAATCAGCCCCAGCATTTT. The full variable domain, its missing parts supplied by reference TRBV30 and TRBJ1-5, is SQTIHQWPATLVQPVGSPLSLECTVEGTSNPNLYWYRQAAGRGLQLLFYSVGIGQISSEVPQNLSASRPQDRQFILSSKKLLLSDSGFYLCAWNIGNNQPQHFGDGTRLSIL.